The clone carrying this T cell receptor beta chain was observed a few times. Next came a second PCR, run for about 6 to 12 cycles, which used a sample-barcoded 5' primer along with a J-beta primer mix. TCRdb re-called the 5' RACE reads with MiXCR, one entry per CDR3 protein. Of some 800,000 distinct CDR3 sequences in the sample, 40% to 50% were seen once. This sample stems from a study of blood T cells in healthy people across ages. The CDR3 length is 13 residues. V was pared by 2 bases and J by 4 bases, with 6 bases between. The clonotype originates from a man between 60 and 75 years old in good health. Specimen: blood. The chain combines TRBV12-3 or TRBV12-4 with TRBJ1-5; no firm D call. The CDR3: CASSLMRNQPQHF. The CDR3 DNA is TGTGCCAGCAGTTTAATGAGAAATCAGCCCCAGCATTTT.